This T cell receptor (beta chain) was profiled in a study of shared clonotypes between healthy human individuals. Looking at the study overall: The donor pool was made up of a couple of women and three men aged 18 to 49.

Donors had no recently reported acute infections or vaccinations and were HIV-negative. The CDR3 length is 13 residues. Germline lookup yields CDR1 GTSNPN and CDR2 SVGIG (reference sequence). Only in-frame clones appear in the TCRdb table, and some are missing; sequencing was by immunoSEQ multiplex PCR. Among some 500,000 clones, over 60% were seen once, and the ten largest hold around 12%. About this clone itself: A far bigger clonotype differs at one base, so this is likely a read error. The same CDR3 also results from other DNA sequences found in this sample.

The chain combines TRBV30 with TRBJ2-5, with 12 positions matching TRBD2. This TCR came from a woman aged 40 to 50 in good health. Some clones in this sample may be carry-over from other donors' samples. The specimen was PBMCs. This CDR3 reads CAGSRTSGIAQYF. CDR3 sequence (DNA): TGTGCTGGAAGTAGGACTAGCGGGATAGCCCAGTACTTC.